Listed below are T cell receptor beta chains from one sample, sequenced in a study of cytomegalovirus exposure and HLA in healthy donors. Clones were sequenced by immunoSEQ multiplex PCR, and TCRdb holds only the in-frame ones, with some missing. Of 50,000 to 65,000 clones in the sample, approximately 95% were seen once. Sequencing used PBMCs. The source of these receptors is a woman between 18 and 29 years old in good health and CMV-seronegative. CDR3s include the opening cysteine and the closing phenylalanine or tryptophan. The D gene is left open where the match is weak. Clone size is shown for a subset of rows, as once, few, many or a class of expanded clone.

V,D,size,J,DNA,CDR3
TRBV18,.,.,TRBJ1-1,TGTGCCAGCTCACCCGGGGGGGGCGCGAACACTGAAGCTTTCTTT,CASSPGGGANTEAFF
TRBV7-2,.,.,TRBJ2-7,TGTGCCAGCAGCCCCACCTGGTGGAGCTACGAGCAGTACTTC,CASSPTWWSYEQYF
TRBV11-2,.,.,TRBJ1-1,TGTGCCAGCAGCTTATCGGATTGGGGCCGGATGAACACTGAAGCTTTCTTT,CASSLSDWGRMNTEAFF
TRBV19,.,.,TRBJ1-1,TGTGCCAGTAGTATCCCGTTTACGGGAAACACTGAAGCTTTCTTT,CASSIPFTGNTEAFF
TRBV7-9,.,once,TRBJ2-7,TGTGCCAGCAGCTTAGCCGGACAAGCGGGTGAGCAGTACTTC,CASSLAGQAGEQYF
TRBV2,.,.,TRBJ1-2,TGTGCCAGCAGTGGGCCTGGACAGTCCTCTTATGGCTACACCTTC,CASSGPGQSSYGYTF
TRBV2,.,.,TRBJ2-3,TGTGCCAGCAGAGTGGGGCCCAATCGGCAAGATACGCAGTATTTT,CASRVGPNRQDTQYF
TRBV29-1,.,.,TRBJ1-5,TGCAGCGTTGGTGCGGGGGGGCAAGGGCCCCAGCATTTT,CSVGAGGQGPQHF
TRBV5-1,.,.,TRBJ2-5,TGCGCCAGCAGCGTACAGGACAGCCAAGAGACCCAGTACTTC,CASSVQDSQETQYF
TRBV4-3,.,.,TRBJ2-7,TGCGCCAGCAGCCAAAGGGCAGCCGGGACTGCCTCCTACGAGCAGTACTTC,CASSQRAAGTASYEQYF
TRBV7-9,TRBD1,.,TRBJ1-5,TGTGCCAGCAGCCTTGGGGACAGTCTCAATCAGCCCCAGCATTTT,CASSLGDSLNQPQHF